The next 15 T cell receptor beta chains were all read from a single sample in a study of blood T cell repertoires in COVID-19. The repertoire was sequenced with immunoSEQ multiplex PCR; TCRdb's copy has only in-frame clones and lacks some. The repertoire consists of 120,000 to 150,000 clones, with roughly 76% occurring once and the leading ten covering more than 7%. Sequenced: peripheral blood. The receptor source for this set is a human donor with acute or convalescent COVID-19. The donor label of this sample is uncertain.

CDR3 nucleotides: TGTGCCAGCAGTTTACAGGCCAGGGGAACGGAGGGCTACACCTTC. It is translated as CASSLQARGTEGYTF. The gene calls are TRBV27 and TRBJ1-2, with a possible D match to TRBD1 (6 bases). The CDR3 totals 15 residues. The ends were cut back, 2 bases at V and 8 bases at J, with 18 bases in the middle. The germline V gene encodes CDR1 MNHEY and CDR2 SMNVEV (reference sequence).

V and J are TRBV27 and TRBJ1-1, with unresolved D. CDR3 length: 13 amino acids. Germline values: CDR1 MNHEY, CDR2 SMNVEV (reference sequence). The V end lost 1 base, the J end lost 4 bases, and 7 bases lay between the germline ends. The CDR3 region is CASSLYGSTEAFF. The CDR3 DNA reads TGTGCCAGCAGTTTATACGGTAGCACTGAAGCTTTCTTT.

The chain employs TRBV5-1 and TRBJ2-1; D unresolved. V lost 0 bases, J lost 0 bases, and 7 bases lay in between. CDR1 SGHRS and CDR2 YFSETQ come from the germline V gene. The CDR3 has 15 amino acids. CDR3 DNA: TGCGCCAGCAGCTTGGGCCTGAGCTCCTACAATGAGCAGTTCTTC. This encodes CASSLGLSSYNEQFF.

The V gene is TRBV5-8, the J gene TRBJ2-2; 8 bases agree with TRBD1. This CDR3 has 18 residues. Per the germline V gene, CDR1 is SGHTS and CDR2 is YDEGEE. With V trimmed by 1 base and J by 5 bases, 13 bases remained unmatched. The CDR3 reads CASSLPGQGAEWTGELFF. The DNA for the CDR3 is TGTGCCAGCAGCTTGCCTGGACAGGGCGCGGAGTGGACCGGGGAGCTGTTTTTT.

The gene calls are TRBV3-1 (or the pseudogene TRBV3-2) and TRBJ1-1; 7 bases agree with TRBD1. Germline CDR1 and CDR2: LGHDT and YNNKEL (reference sequence). CDR3 length: 14 amino acids. The V and J ends lost 4 bases and 1 base, in that order; junction bases with no gene match: 3. Written as DNA, the CDR3 is TGTGCCAGCAGCCCCAGACAGGGGAACACTGAAGCTTTCTTT. Translating it yields CASSPRQGNTEAFF.

This clone was found a few times. The CDR3 coding sequence is TGTGCCAGCAGCCTTCAGGCAGGATTCTACGAGCAGTACGTC. Its translation is CASSLQAGFYEQYV. The chain has TRBV7-8 and TRBJ2-7; D remains unclear. The V end lost 5 bases, the J end lost 3 bases, and 14 bases lay between the germline ends. In germline, CDR1 is SGHVS, CDR2 FQNEAQ. The CDR3 is made up of 14 amino acids.

This chain links TRBV13 with TRBJ2-3, with D perhaps TRBD2 (5 bases). Germline V gene lookup returns CDR1 PRHDT and CDR2 FYEKMQ (reference sequence). This CDR3 comprises 16 residues. V lost 1 base and J lost 5, with 16 bases in between. The CDR3: CASSLDVGGTRDTQYF. DNA of the CDR3: TGTGCCAGCAGCTTAGATGTAGGAGGCACAAGAGATACGCAGTATTTT.

J is TRBJ1-2 and V is TRBV19; the D gene is possibly TRBD1 (6 bases). V shed 3 bases and J shed 5 bases, with 13 bases lying between them. CDR1 is LNHDA and CDR2 is SQIVND in the germline V gene (reference sequence). This CDR3 spans 14 amino acids. The CDR3 region is CASSMRTELYGYTF. In DNA form, the CDR3 reads TGTGCCAGTAGTATGAGGACAGAACTTTATGGCTACACCTTC.

The rearrangement uses TRBV10-1 and TRBJ1-4; D call uncertain. CDR1 is WNHNN and CDR2 is SYGVQD in the germline V gene (reference sequence). CDR3 length equals 16 residues. V dropped 0 bases and J dropped 2 bases, with 10 bases sitting between them. Here the CDR3 DNA reads TGCGCCAGCAGTGAGTCGCCGGGGTTGACTAATGAAAAACTGTTTTTT. Translation: CASSESPGLTNEKLFF.

The chain combines TRBV2 with TRBJ1-1; 8 nucleotides align to TRBD1. The CDR3 extends over 13 amino acids. The V gene end was trimmed by 4 bases and the J gene end by 5 bases; junction bases not matched to a gene: 3. The germline V gene encodes CDR1 SNHLY and CDR2 FYNNEI. The CDR3 spells CASSGQGRTEAFF. In DNA form, the CDR3 reads TGTGCCAGCAGTGGACAGGGGCGGACTGAAGCTTTCTTT.

This sequence joins TRBV5-1 and TRBJ2-1, with D perhaps TRBD1 (8 bases). From germline, CDR1 is SGHRS and CDR2 YFSETQ. The CDR3 runs 16 residues. Trimming removed 0 bases from V and 5 bases from J, with 15 bases in between. The CDR3 nucleotides read TGCGCCAGCAGCTTGGATACAGGGGGAGGGAACAATGAGCAGTTCTTC. Its protein is CASSLDTGGGNNEQFF.

This chain uses TRBV5-1 with TRBJ1-1; 8 positions match TRBD1. V lost 4 bases, J lost 1 base, and 6 bases stayed unmatched. The CDR3 is 15 amino acids. Germline V lookup: CDR1 SGHRS, CDR2 YFSETQ. DNA for the CDR3: TGCGCCAGCAGCCCCGGGACAGGCCGGAACACTGAAGCTTTCTTT. It translates to CASSPGTGRNTEAFF. Combining the CDR3 with reference TRBV5-1 and TRBJ1-1 gives the whole variable domain KAGVTQTPRYLIKTRGQQVTLSCSPISGHRSVSWYQQTPGQGLQFLFEYFSETQRNKGNFPGRFSGRQFSNSRSEMNVSTLELGDSALYLCASSPGTGRNTEAFFGQGTRLTVV.

CDR3 in amino acids: CASNLGTGLGSTEAFF. DNA of the CDR3: TGTGCCAGCAACCTTGGGACAGGTCTTGGGAGCACTGAAGCTTTCTTT. This sequence joins TRBV5-4 and TRBJ1-1, with TRBD1 identical over 8 bases. The CDR3 sequence is 16 residues long. Germline-derived CDR1 and CDR2 are SGHNT and YYREEE (reference sequence). Trimming at V came to 6 bases and at J to 4 bases, leaving 14 bases not matched to a gene.

V and J are TRBV29-1 and TRBJ1-4, with TRBD1 matching 10 bases. Germline V gives CDR1 SQVTM, CDR2 ANQGSEA. Losses at the gene ends were 3 bases for V and 13 bases for J; bases not matched to a gene: 17. The CDR3 covers 16 residues. The CDR3: CSVDQTGTGAGGGLFF. CDR3 bases: TGCAGCGTTGATCAAACCGGGACAGGGGCGGGCGGTGGACTGTTTTTT.

The V gene is TRBV7-9, the J gene TRBJ1-2; D not certain. The germline V gene encodes CDR1 SEHNR and CDR2 FQNEAQ (reference sequence). Trimming pared 5 bases from V and 8 bases from J, leaving 15 bases between. The CDR3 spans 13 residues. Written as DNA, the CDR3 is TGTGCCAGCAGCATTACAGTGACGTACGGCTACACCTTC. Translation gives CASSITVTYGYTF.